Following are 22 T cell receptor beta chains from one sample sequenced in a study of blood T cell repertoires in COVID-19. Profiled with immunoSEQ multiplex PCR; TCRdb holds only in-frame clones, not every one. The sample comprises 200,000 to 300,000 clones, around 80% of which are singletons, and 4.2% rests with the top ten. Sequenced material: peripheral blood. Source of these receptors: a man aged 55 to 70 with acute or convalescent COVID-19.

The rearrangement joins TRBV13 to TRBJ2-1; 13 nucleotides match TRBD2. This CDR3 spans 17 amino acids. V lost 5 bases to trimming and J lost 3 bases; unmatched junction nucleotides: 7. Germline CDR1 reads PRHDT; CDR2 reads FYEKMQ (reference sequence). The CDR3 bases are TGTGCCAGCAGCGTAACTAGCGGGAGGGCGGTCTACAATGAGCAGTTCTTC. It codes for CASSVTSGRAVYNEQFF.

In DNA, the CDR3 is TGTGCCAGCAGCTTGGTAGCGGGGGCGAACACCGGGGAGCTGTTTTTT. It translates to CASSLVAGANTGELFF. V is TRBV7-9 and J is TRBJ2-2; the match to TRBD2 covers 9 bases. Germline assignment: CDR1 SEHNR and CDR2 FQNEAQ (reference sequence). The CDR3 sequence is 16 residues long. V shed 3 bases, J shed 0 bases, and the junction held 2 bases outside the gene matches.

The V call is TRBV7-2, the J call TRBJ2-7; 9 nucleotides align to TRBD2. This CDR3 comprises 14 residues. CDR1 is SGHTA and CDR2 is FQGNSA in the germline V gene. The V gene end was trimmed by 5 bases and the J gene end by 7 bases; junction bases not matched to a gene: 9. Here the CDR3 DNA reads TGTGCCAGCAGCCTTAATAGCGGGAGTAAGGAGCAGTACTTC. The encoded protein is CASSLNSGSKEQYF.

The V gene is TRBV28, the J gene TRBJ2-3, with 11 nucleotides matching TRBD2. J lost 7 bases, V lost 6 bases, and 6 bases had no gene match. There are 14 residues in the CDR3. The germline V gene encodes CDR1 MDHEN and CDR2 SYDVKM. Here the CDR3 DNA reads TGTGCCAGCAGGAGACTAGCGGGAACCCATACGCAGTATTTT. Its protein product is CASRRLAGTHTQYF.

The chain has TRBV7-9 and TRBJ2-7, with 8 bases fitting TRBD2. Per germline, CDR1 SEHNR and CDR2 FQNEAQ (reference sequence). The CDR3 runs 14 residues. With 5 bases clipped from V and 6 bases from J, the junction kept 9 bases outside the gene matches. CDR3 nucleotide sequence: TGTGCCAGCAGCCCCGTCGGGGGGGAGGGCGAGCAGTACTTC. Translating it yields CASSPVGGEGEQYF.

In nucleotides, the CDR3 is TGTGCCAGCAGTTACGCCTCAGGGGTGGAAGAGCAGTACTTC. Its translation is CASSYASGVEEQYF. The chain has TRBV6-5 and TRBJ2-7; possible D gene TRBD1, 6 bases. V was shortened by 2 bases and J by 7 bases, with 15 bases between the two germline ends. Germline values: CDR1 MNHEY, CDR2 SVGAGI. The CDR3 extends over 14 amino acids.

The V gene is TRBV13, the J gene TRBJ1-2; TRBD1 might be the D (6 bases). Deletions cut 6 bases from V and 3 bases from J, with 14 bases between. The CDR3 has 14 amino acids. Per the germline V gene, CDR1 is PRHDT and CDR2 is FYEKMQ (reference sequence). CDR3 nucleotide sequence: TGTGCCAGCAGATCCCACAGGGTCCACTATGGCTACACCTTC. Translating gives CASRSHRVHYGYTF.

There are a few counts of this clone. The rearrangement uses TRBV19 and TRBJ1-6, with 9 bases lining up with TRBD1. The germline CDR1 and CDR2 sequences are LNHDA and SQIVND (reference sequence). With 5 bases clipped from V and 7 bases from J, the junction kept 9 bases outside the gene matches. The CDR3 has 16 residues. CDR3 DNA: TGTGCCAGTAGTTTCCGGACAGGGGAAAGGAATTCACCCCTCCACTTT. Translating it yields CASSFRTGERNSPLHF.

The rearrangement uses TRBV3-1 (or the pseudogene TRBV3-2) and TRBJ2-3; 9 positions agree with TRBD2. V trimming: 1 base; J trimming: 7 bases; junction bases outside the gene matches: 6. CDR3 length: 15 residues. Germline V lookup: CDR1 LGHDT, CDR2 YNNKEL (reference sequence). In DNA form, the CDR3 reads TGTGCCAGCAGCCAAGGGCGGGAGGGACGATATACGCAGTATTTT. It specifies CASSQGREGRYTQYF.

The V call is TRBV18, the J call TRBJ1-1; D remains unclear. CDR3 length: 14 amino acids. With 3 bases removed from V and 4 bases from J, the gap between germline ends came to 12 bases. Looked up from germline, CDR1 is KGHSH and CDR2 is LQKENI. CDR3 nucleotides: TGTGCCAGCTCACCGATAAGGGAGGTCACTGAAGCTTTCTTT. Amino acid sequence: CASSPIREVTEAFF.

The chain carries TRBV10-3 and TRBJ2-5; TRBD1 aligns across 8 bases. Losses at the gene ends were 4 bases for V and 0 bases for J; bases not matched to a gene: 1. The CDR3 covers 14 residues. Germline CDR1 is ENHRY and CDR2 is SYGVKD. The CDR3 coding sequence is TGTGCCATCAGTGGGACAGGGTACCAAGAGACCCAGTACTTC. It is translated as CAISGTGYQETQYF.

This clone was observed once. The chain couples TRBV7-8 to TRBJ1-1, with TRBD1 matching over 10 bases. The V gene's germline CDR1 is SGHVS and CDR2 FQNEAQ. The J segment lost 4 bases and the V segment lost 1 base, leaving 6 bases of the junction unmatched. The CDR3 has 16 amino acids. Here the CDR3 reads CASSLGRTGGGTEAFF. The DNA of the CDR3 is TGTGCCAGCAGCTTAGGAAGGACAGGGGGAGGCACTGAAGCTTTCTTT.

The chain uses TRBV7-9 and TRBJ1-2; no clear D gene. This CDR3 has 15 residues. Germline CDR1 is SEHNR and CDR2 is FQNEAQ (reference sequence). Trimming shortened V by 1 base and J by 0 bases, and 9 bases separated the two germline ends. The CDR3 spells CASSLGARTNYGYTF. The CDR3 DNA is TGTGCCAGCAGCTTAGGGGCCAGAACTAACTATGGCTACACCTTC.

The CDR3 spells CASSFGGGPYIEQYF. The CDR3 DNA sequence: TGTGCCAGCAGCTTCGGAGGGGGCCCGTACATCGAGCAGTACTTC. V usage is TRBV5-4 and J usage is TRBJ2-7; a weak D match, TRBD1 (7 bases). Germline CDR1 and CDR2: SGHNT and YYREEE (reference sequence). Trimming took 2 bases from V and 6 from J, leaving 18 bases between them. This CDR3 has 15 amino acids.

The V call is TRBV3-1 (or the pseudogene TRBV3-2), the J call TRBJ2-7; D gene ambiguous. V was pared by 1 base and J by 1 base, with 8 bases between. This CDR3 has 14 amino acids. Germline lookup yields CDR1 LGHDT and CDR2 YNNKEL (reference sequence). For the CDR3, the DNA is TGTGCCAGCAGCCAAGGGGCCGTTTCCTACGAGCAGTACTTC. Its protein product is CASSQGAVSYEQYF.

The chain employs TRBV28 and TRBJ1-4; D uncertain. The ends were cut back, 4 bases at V and 4 bases at J, with 13 bases in the middle. This CDR3 has 15 residues. The germline V gene has CDR1 MDHEN and CDR2 SYDVKM. The CDR3 DNA reads as TGTGCCAGCAGTTCCGCAGGTACTTATAATGAAAAACTGTTTTTT. Amino acid sequence: CASSSAGTYNEKLFF. The whole variable domain, filled in from reference TRBV28 and TRBJ1-4, reads DVKVTQSSRYLVKRTGEKVFLECVQDMDHENMFWYRQDPGLGLRLIYFSYDVKMKEKGDIPEGYSVSREKKERFSLILESASTNQTSMYLCASSSAGTYNEKLFFGSGTQLSVL.

The V gene is TRBV14, the J gene TRBJ2-4, with D possibly TRBD1 on 6 matching bases. There are 18 residues in the CDR3. The V gene lost 4 bases and the J gene lost 1 base, with 20 bases spanning the gap. Germline V gives CDR1 SGHDN, CDR2 FVKESK. CDR3 DNA sequence: TGTGCCAGCAGCCCCAGACAGGAGTGGGGGCGGGCCAAAAACATTCAGTACTTC. Translated: CASSPRQEWGRAKNIQYF.

As DNA, the CDR3 is TGTGCCATCAGTGGTCGGCAGGGTGAGCAGCCCCAGCATTTT. It specifies CAISGRQGEQPQHF. The chain carries TRBV10-3 and TRBJ1-5, with a possible D match to TRBD1 (5 bases). The CDR3 is 14 residues long. V lost 4 bases and J lost 7, with 14 bases in between. CDR1 and CDR2 (germline): ENHRY, SYGVKD.

In its sample, this clone was seen once. The V gene is TRBV6-4, the J gene TRBJ2-3; D might be TRBD2 (5 bases). The germline gives CDR1 MRHNA, CDR2 SNTAGT. CDR3 size: 13 residues. Deletions cut 5 bases from V and 6 bases from J, with 12 bases between. The CDR3 region has the DNA TGTGCCAGCAGTCAGGATTGGAGGGATACGCAGTATTTT. This gives the protein CASSQDWRDTQYF.

V is TRBV10-3 and J is TRBJ1-3; tentatively, D is TRBD1 (6 bases). Germline V lookup: CDR1 ENHRY, CDR2 SYGVKD. The V gene lost 6 bases and the J gene lost 0 bases, with 9 bases spanning the gap. The CDR3 sequence is 14 residues long. The CDR3 sequence: CAISQGISGNTIYF. CDR3 sequence (DNA): TGTGCCATCAGCCAGGGGATCTCTGGAAACACCATATATTTT.

This chain's CDR3 is CASSLTSTGVSTDTQYF. The CDR3 DNA sequence: TGTGCCAGCAGCTTAACGTCTACGGGAGTAAGCACAGATACGCAGTATTTT. The chain carries TRBV7-3 and TRBJ2-3; D may be TRBD2 (6 bases). The CDR3 is 17 residues long. CDR1 is SGHTA and CDR2 is FQGTGA in the germline V gene. Trimming left V 0 bases short and J 0 bases short, with 13 bases between.

The chain links TRBV29-1 to TRBJ2-1; 7 bases agree with TRBD2. This CDR3 region has 13 residues. V lost 5 bases to trimming and J lost 7 bases; unmatched junction nucleotides: 8. Germline CDR1 and CDR2: SQVTM and ANQGSEA. The CDR3 nucleotides read TGCAGCGTTTACAGCGGGGAAACTAATGAGCAGTTCTTC. As protein: CSVYSGETNEQFF.